This T cell receptor beta chain was captured in a study of T cell repertoires in cytomegalovirus infection. This clonotype came up a few times. Its cognate antigen is unknown. Per germline, CDR1 MNHEY and CDR2 SVGEGT. This CDR3 has 16 amino acids. V gave up 1 base and J gave up 1 base; unmatched junction bases: 1. In TCRdb, the reads were re-called with MiXCR into one record per CDR3 protein. In the table there are hundreds of thousands of distinct CDR3 sequences, about 42% of which are singletons. The receptor was isolated from a human donor in good health (CMV status not recorded). Some clones in this sample may be carry-over from other donors' samples. Sequencing used cultured PBMCs, obtained from culture after CMV antigen stimulation. This chain links TRBV6-2 or TRBV6-3 with TRBJ1-1; 12 nucleotides align to TRBD1. The CDR3 loop reads CASSYWDRGRNTEAFF. The CDR3 DNA sequence: TGTGCCAGCAGTTACTGGGACAGGGGGCGGAACACTGAAGCTTTCTTT.